A single sample is the source of the 6 T cell receptor beta chains below, sequenced in a study of T cell changes during pregnancy in multiple sclerosis. TCRdb's table, derived via immunoSEQ multiplex PCR, lists solely in-frame clones and lacks some. The repertoire holds about 54,000 clones, with more than 85% as singletons. The sequenced sample was peripheral blood, obtained after pregnancy. These receptors were obtained from a female donor in good health, enrolled as a control in a pregnancy study.

CDR3 DNA: TGTGCCAGCAGTTACGGAGGGATGGGCAATCAGCCCCAGCATTTT. This gives the protein CASSYGGMGNQPQHF. The chain joins TRBV6-5 to TRBJ1-5; no firm D call. V lost 2 bases, J lost 2 bases, and 10 bases lay in between. Germline V gene data show CDR1 as MNHEY and CDR2 as SVGAGI. This CDR3 has 15 amino acids.

This chain links TRBV12-5 with TRBJ1-1; 7 bases agree with TRBD1. Per germline, CDR1 LGHNT and CDR2 FRNRAP. The CDR3 is made up of 14 amino acids. With V trimmed by 5 bases and J by 4 bases, 7 bases remained unmatched. Here the CDR3 reads CASGLTGMGTEAFF. DNA of the CDR3: TGTGCTAGTGGTCTGACAGGGATGGGCACTGAAGCTTTCTTT.

The rearrangement joins TRBV4-3 to TRBJ1-4, with TRBD1 matching 9 bases. The germline V gene encodes CDR1 LGHNA and CDR2 YSLEER. After removal of 10 bases from V and 3 bases from J, the junction contained 9 bases not matched to a gene. This CDR3 is built from 15 residues. The DNA of the CDR3 is TGCGCCACCGGAAGGGACAGGGCCTCTAATGAAAAACTGTTTTTT. Its translation is CATGRDRASNEKLFF.

The rearrangement joins TRBV6-1 to TRBJ2-2; 10 nucleotides match TRBD2. The J segment lost 6 bases and the V segment lost 3 bases, leaving 10 bases of the junction unmatched. The CDR3 spans 17 residues. Germline assignment: CDR1 MNHNS and CDR2 SASEGT. The CDR3 loop reads CASSDASGRTLPGELFF. CDR3 DNA: TGTGCCAGCAGTGATGCTAGCGGGAGAACTCTCCCCGGGGAGCTGTTTTTT.

The chain employs TRBV6-5 and TRBJ2-7; D might be TRBD1 (5 bases). This CDR3 has 12 amino acids. The V and J ends lost 5 bases and 7 bases respectively, with 12 bases between them. The germline gives CDR1 MNHEY, CDR2 SVGAGI. CDR3 amino acids: CASSPRQREQYF. The CDR3, as DNA: TGTGCCAGCAGTCCAAGACAGAGAGAGCAGTACTTC.

This chain joins TRBV30 and TRBJ2-3; D perhaps matches TRBD2 (5 bases). Germline assignment: CDR1 GTSNPN and CDR2 SVGIG (reference sequence). This CDR3 spans 14 amino acids. V was shortened by 0 bases and J by 4 bases, with 11 bases between the two germline ends. The CDR3 loop is CAWSVRLDSDTQYF. CDR3 DNA: TGTGCCTGGAGTGTGAGACTGGACTCAGATACGCAGTATTTT.